The 7 T cell receptor beta chains below come from one sample, sequenced in a study of prognosis after radiotherapy for stage I lung cancer. Genomic DNA was the source, and TCR beta CDR3 was amplified from it by two-round multiplex PCR. Used in first-round PCR were primers specific to each TRBV and TRBJ gene. TCRdb reprocessed the multiplex PCR reads via MiXCR and lists one record per CDR3 protein. Among 20,000 to 25,000 distinct CDR3 sequences listed, around two fifths were seen once. The sequences come from PBMCs, collected before or after stereotactic body radiation therapy (not recorded which). The receptors shown here come from a donor aged 50 or older with non-small cell lung cancer.

The sample holds many counts of this clonotype. The chain combines TRBV5-1 with TRBJ1-1; 8 nucleotides align to TRBD1. The CDR3 has 15 amino acids. Germline CDR1 and CDR2: SGHRS and YFSETQ. The V and J ends lost 4 bases and 2 bases, in that order; junction bases with no gene match: 7. CDR3 sequence: CASSTLGQGNTEAFF. The CDR3, as DNA: TGCGCCAGCAGCACCTTAGGACAGGGCAACACTGAAGCTTTCTTT.

In this sample, this clonotype turned up many times. This chain connects TRBV20-1 to TRBJ2-1; 11 bases line up with TRBD2. With V trimmed by 0 bases and J by 5 bases, 3 bases remained unmatched. CDR3 length: 15 amino acids. Germline CDR1 DFQATT, CDR2 SNEGSKA (reference sequence). The CDR3 spells CSAREGSGGDNEQFF. CDR3 DNA sequence: TGCAGTGCTAGAGAAGGTAGCGGGGGGGACAATGAGCAGTTCTTC.

This clonotype was seen ten or more times. V gene TRBV20-1 combines with J gene TRBJ1-2, with D possibly being TRBD1 (5 bases). The CDR3 contains 12 residues. Trimming took off 3 bases at V and 3 bases at J, with 8 bases between the two ends. Germline V gene data show CDR1 as DFQATT and CDR2 as SNEGSKA (reference sequence). The CDR3 spells CSARQTDYGYTF. DNA of the CDR3: TGCAGTGCTAGGCAGACAGACTATGGCTACACCTTC.

The chain is built from TRBV19 and TRBJ2-1, with D tentatively TRBD2 (6 bases). The CDR3 has 17 residues. Per germline, CDR1 LNHDA and CDR2 SQIVND (reference sequence). V was shortened by 5 bases and J by 4 bases, with 21 bases between the two germline ends. This CDR3 is CASSVGPGLGPYNEQFF. CDR3 nucleotide sequence: TGTGCCAGTAGTGTAGGTCCGGGACTCGGACCTTACAATGAGCAGTTCTTC.

A note on this clonotype: A clone one base away is much larger, so this may be a read error. This chain links TRBV4-2 with TRBJ2-5; D is uncertain. The CDR3 length is 14 residues. Between the trimmed V and J ends, which lost 6 bases and 0 bases, there was a span of 11 bases. Germline loops: CDR1 LGHNA, CDR2 YNFKEQ. CDR3 sequence reads: CASSLSAYQETQYF. In nucleotides, the CDR3 is TGTGCCAGCAGTCTCTCGGCGTACCAAGAGACCCAGTACTTC.

The chain joins TRBV19 to TRBJ2-2, with TRBD1 identical over 8 bases. Germline-derived CDR1 and CDR2 are LNHDA and SQIVND (reference sequence). The CDR3 runs to 14 residues. Trimming took 6 bases from V and 1 from J; bases not matched to a gene: 1. Written as DNA, the CDR3 is TGTGCCAGTAGGGGGACAGGGAACACCGGGGAGCTGTTTTTT. Protein: CASRGTGNTGELFF.

The chain uses TRBV7-2 and TRBJ2-1, with D tentatively TRBD2 (5 bases). Trimming took 4 bases from V and 0 from J, leaving 10 bases between them. The germline V gene has CDR1 SGHTA and CDR2 FQGNSA. This CDR3 is 15 amino acids long. The CDR3 DNA reads as TGTGCCAGCAGCTCCCAAGCGGACTCCTACAATGAGCAGTTCTTC. This encodes CASSSQADSYNEQFF.